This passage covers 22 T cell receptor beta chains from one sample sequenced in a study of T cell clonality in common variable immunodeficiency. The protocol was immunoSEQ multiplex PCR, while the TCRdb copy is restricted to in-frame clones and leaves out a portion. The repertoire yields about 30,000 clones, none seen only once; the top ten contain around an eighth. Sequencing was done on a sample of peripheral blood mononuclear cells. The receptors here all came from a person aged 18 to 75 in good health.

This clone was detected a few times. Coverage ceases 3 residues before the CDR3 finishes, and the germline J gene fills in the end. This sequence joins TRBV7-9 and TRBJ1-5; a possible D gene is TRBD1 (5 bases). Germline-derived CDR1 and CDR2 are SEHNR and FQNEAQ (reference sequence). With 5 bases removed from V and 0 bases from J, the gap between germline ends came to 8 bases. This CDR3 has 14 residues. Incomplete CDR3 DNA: TGTGCCAGCAGCGCAGGGAATAGCAATCAGCCC. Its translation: CASSAGNSNQP. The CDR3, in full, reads CASSAGNSNQPQHF.

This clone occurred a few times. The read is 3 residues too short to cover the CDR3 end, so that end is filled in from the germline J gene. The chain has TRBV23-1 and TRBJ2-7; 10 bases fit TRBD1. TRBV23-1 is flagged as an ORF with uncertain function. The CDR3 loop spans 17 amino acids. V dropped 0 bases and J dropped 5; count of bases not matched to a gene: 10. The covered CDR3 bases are TGCGCCAGCAGTCAATCTCCCCCGAGACAGGGGGCCGACGAG. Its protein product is CASSQSPPRQGADE. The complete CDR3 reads CASSQSPPRQGADEQYF.

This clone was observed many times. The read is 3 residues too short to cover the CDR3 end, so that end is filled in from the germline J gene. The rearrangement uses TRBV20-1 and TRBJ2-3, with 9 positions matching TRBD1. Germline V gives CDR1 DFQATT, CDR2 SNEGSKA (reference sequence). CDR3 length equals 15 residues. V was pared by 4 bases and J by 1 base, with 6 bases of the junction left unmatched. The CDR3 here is CSATNRDRGTDTQYF. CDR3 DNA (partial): TGCAGTGCTACGAACCGGGACAGGGGCACAGATACG.

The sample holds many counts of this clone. The CDR3 loop is CSARGGVGETQYF. CDR3 DNA, as far as it was read: TGCAGTGCTAGAGGAGGGGTGGGGGAGACC. The V and J genes are TRBV20-1 and TRBJ2-5; D is tentatively TRBD1 or TRBD2 (5 bases each). The read finishes 3 residues shy of the CDR3 end, and the germline J gene is used to complete it. Germline V gives CDR1 DFQATT, CDR2 SNEGSKA (reference sequence). The CDR3 length is 13 residues. V was cut by 1 base and J by 5 bases, with 11 bases left in between.

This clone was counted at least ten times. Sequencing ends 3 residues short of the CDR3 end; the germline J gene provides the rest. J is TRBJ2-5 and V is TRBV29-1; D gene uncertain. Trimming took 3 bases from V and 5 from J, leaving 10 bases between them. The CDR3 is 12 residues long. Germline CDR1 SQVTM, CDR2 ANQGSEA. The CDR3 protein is CSVDWAAETQYF. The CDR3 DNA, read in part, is TGCAGCGTTGATTGGGCAGCCGAGACC.

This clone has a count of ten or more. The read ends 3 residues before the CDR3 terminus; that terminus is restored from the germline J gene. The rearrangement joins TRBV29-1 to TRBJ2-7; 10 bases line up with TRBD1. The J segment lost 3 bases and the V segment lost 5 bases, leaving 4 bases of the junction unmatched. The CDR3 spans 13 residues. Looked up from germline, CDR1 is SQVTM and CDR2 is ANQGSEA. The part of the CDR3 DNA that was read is TGCAGCGTTTGGACAGGGGGGATCTACGAG. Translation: CSVWTGGIYE. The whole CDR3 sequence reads CSVWTGGIYEQYF.

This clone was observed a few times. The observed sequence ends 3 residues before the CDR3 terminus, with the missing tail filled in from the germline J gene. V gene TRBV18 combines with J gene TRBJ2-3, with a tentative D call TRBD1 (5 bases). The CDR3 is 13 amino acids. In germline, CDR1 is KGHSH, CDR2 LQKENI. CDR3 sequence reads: CASSPGADQPQYF. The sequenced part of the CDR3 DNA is TGTGCCAGCTCACCAGGGGCGGATCAGCCG.

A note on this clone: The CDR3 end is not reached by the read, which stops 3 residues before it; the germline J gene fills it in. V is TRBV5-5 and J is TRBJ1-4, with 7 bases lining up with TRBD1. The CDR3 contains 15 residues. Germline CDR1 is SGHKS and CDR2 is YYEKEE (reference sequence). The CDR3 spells CASSIQGGLISPLFF. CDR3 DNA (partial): TGTGCCAGCAGCATTCAAGGGGGCTTAATTTCACCA.

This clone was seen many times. The CDR3 region is CATNMDRGTTNSPLHF. Incomplete CDR3 DNA: TGTGCCACCAATATGGACAGGGGGACAACTAATTCACCC. This chain connects TRBV19 to TRBJ1-6; TRBD1 agrees at 10 bases. The CDR3 end is not reached by the read, which stops 3 residues before it; the germline J gene fills it in. Germline V gene lookup returns CDR1 LNHDA and CDR2 SQIVND (reference sequence). J lost 6 bases, V lost 10 bases, and 12 bases had no gene match. The CDR3 runs to 16 residues.

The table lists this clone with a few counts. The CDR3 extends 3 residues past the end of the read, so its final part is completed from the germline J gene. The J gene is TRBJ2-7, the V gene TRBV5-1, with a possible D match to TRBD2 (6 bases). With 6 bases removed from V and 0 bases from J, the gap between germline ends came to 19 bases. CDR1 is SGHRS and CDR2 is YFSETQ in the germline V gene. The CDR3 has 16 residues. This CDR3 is CASNTGVQLSSYEQYF. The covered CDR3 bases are TGCGCCAGCAACACGGGGGTACAACTGAGCTCCTACGAG.

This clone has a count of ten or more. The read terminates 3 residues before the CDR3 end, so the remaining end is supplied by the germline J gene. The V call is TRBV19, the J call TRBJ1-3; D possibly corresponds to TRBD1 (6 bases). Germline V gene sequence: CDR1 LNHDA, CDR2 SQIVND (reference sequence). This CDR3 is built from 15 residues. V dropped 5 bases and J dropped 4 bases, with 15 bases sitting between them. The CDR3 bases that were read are TGTGCCAGTAGTCCCTCCGGGACACCAGGAAACACC. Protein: CASSPSGTPGNT. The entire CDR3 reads CASSPSGTPGNTIYF.

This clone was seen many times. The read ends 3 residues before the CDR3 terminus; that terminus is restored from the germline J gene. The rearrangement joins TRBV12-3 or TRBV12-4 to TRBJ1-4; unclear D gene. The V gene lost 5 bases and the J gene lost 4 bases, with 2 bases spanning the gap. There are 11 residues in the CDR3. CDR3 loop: CASSHNEKLFF. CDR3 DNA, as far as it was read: TGTGCCAGCAGTCATAATGAAAAA.

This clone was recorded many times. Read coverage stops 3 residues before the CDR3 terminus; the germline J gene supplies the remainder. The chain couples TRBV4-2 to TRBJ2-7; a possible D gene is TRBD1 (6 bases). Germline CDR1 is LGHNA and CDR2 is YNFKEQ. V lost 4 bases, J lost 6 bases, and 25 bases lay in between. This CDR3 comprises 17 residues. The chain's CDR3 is CASSPQGRPVPLGEQYF. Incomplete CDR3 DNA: TGTGCCAGCAGCCCCCAGGGGCGGCCCGTCCCCCTCGGCGAG.

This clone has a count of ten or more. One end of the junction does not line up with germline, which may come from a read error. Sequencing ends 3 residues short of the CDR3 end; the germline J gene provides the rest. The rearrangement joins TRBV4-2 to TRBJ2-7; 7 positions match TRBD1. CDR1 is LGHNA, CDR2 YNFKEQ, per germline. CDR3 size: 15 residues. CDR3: CASSQATGEPYEQYF. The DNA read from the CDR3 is TGCGCCAGCAGCCAAGCAACAGGGGAGCCCTACGAG.

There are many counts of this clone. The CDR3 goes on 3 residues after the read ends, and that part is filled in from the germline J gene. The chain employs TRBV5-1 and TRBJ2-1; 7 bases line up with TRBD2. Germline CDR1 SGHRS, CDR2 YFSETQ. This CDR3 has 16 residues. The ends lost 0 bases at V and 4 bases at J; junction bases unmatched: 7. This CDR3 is CASSLVGGGSYNEQFF. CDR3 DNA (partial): TGCGCCAGCAGCTTGGTTGGCGGGGGATCGTACAATGAG.

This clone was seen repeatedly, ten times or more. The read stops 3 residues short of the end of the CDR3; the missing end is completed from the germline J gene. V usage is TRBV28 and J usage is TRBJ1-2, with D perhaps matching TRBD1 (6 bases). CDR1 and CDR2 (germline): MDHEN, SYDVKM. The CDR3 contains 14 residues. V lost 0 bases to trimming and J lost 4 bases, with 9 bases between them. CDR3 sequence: CASSLWGAGYGYTF. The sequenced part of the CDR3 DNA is TGTGCCAGCAGTTTATGGGGGGCGGGCTATGGC.

The sequenced CDR3 bases are TGTGCCAGCAGTTCCACTAGCTACGAC. Translating it yields CASSSTSYD. The CDR3 as a whole reads CASSSTSYDYTF. The chain links TRBV6-2 or TRBV6-3 to TRBJ1-2; D remains unclear. The read comes to an end 3 residues before the CDR3 does, leaving the germline J gene to fill in the end. Germline CDR1 reads MNHEY; CDR2 reads SVGEGT. This CDR3 is 12 amino acids long.

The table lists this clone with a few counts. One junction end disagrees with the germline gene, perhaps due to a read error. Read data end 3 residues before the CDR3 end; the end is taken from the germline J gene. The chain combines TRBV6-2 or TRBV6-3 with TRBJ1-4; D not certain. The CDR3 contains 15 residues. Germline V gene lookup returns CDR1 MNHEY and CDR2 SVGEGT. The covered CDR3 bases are TGTGCCGGCAGACGAGCCGGGTCAACTAATGAAAAA. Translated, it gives CAGRRAGSTNEK. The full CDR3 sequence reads CAGRRAGSTNEKLFF.

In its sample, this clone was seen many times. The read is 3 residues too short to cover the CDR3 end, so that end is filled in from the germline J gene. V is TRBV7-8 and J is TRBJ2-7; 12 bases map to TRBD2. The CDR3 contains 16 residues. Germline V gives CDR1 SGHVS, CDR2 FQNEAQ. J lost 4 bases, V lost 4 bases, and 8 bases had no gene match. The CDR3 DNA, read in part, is TGTGCCAGCAGCTCCTGGACTAGCGGGGATTGGTACGAG. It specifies CASSSWTSGDWYE. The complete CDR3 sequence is CASSSWTSGDWYEQYF.

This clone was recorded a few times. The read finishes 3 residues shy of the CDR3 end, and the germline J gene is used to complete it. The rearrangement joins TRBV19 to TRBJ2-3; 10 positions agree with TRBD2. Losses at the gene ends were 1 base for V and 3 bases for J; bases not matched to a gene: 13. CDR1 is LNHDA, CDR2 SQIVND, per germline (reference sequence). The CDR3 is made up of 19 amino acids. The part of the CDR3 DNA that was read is TGTGCCAGTAGTATAGGAGCCAGCGGGGGGGCCGTGGGGACAGATACG. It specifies CASSIGASGGAVGTDT. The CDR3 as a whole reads CASSIGASGGAVGTDTQYF. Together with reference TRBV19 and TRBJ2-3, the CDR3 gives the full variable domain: DGGITQSPKYLFRKEGQNVTLSCEQNLNHDAMYWYRQDPGQGLRLIYYSQIVNDFQKGDIAEGYSVSREKKESFPLTVTSAQKNPTAFYLCASSIGASGGAVGTDTQYFGPGTRLTVL.

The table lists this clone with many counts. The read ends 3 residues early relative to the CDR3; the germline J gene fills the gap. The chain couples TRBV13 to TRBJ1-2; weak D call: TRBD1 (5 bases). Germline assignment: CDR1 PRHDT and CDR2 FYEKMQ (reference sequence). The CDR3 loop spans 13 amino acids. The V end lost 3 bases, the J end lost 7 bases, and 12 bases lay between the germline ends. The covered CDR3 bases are TGTGCCAGCAGCTTTGGGCAGGGCTTTGGC. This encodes CASSFGQGFG. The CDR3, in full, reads CASSFGQGFGYTF.

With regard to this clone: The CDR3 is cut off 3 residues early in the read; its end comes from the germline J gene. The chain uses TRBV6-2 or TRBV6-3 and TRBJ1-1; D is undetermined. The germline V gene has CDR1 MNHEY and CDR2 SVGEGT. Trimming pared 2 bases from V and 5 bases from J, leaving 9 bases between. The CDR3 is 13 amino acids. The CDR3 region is CASSYPQITEAFF. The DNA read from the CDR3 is TGTGCCAGCAGTTACCCCCAAATTACTGAA.